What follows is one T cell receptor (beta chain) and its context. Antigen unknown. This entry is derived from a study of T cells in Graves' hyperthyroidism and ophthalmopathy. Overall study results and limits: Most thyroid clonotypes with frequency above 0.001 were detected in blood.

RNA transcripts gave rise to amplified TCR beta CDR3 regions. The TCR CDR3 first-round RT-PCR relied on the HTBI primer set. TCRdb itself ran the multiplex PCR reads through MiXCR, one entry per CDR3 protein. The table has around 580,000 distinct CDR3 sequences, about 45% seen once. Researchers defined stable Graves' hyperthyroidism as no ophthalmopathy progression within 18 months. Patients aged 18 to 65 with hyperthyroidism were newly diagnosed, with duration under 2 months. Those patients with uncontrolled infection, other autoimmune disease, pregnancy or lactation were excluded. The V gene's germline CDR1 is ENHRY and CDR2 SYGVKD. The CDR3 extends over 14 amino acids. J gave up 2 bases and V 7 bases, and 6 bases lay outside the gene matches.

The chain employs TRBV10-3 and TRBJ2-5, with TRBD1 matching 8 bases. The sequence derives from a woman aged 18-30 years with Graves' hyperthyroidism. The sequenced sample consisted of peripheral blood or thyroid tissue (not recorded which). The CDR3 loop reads CAITLDRAQETQYF. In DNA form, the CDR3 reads TGTGCCATCACCCTGGACAGGGCACAAGAGACCCAGTACTTC.